The T cell receptor (beta chain) under discussion was sequenced for a study of cytomegalovirus exposure and HLA in healthy donors. Study summary: Tens of millions of unique TCRs from HLA-typed donors were held in an early release of data.

CDR3 size: 14 residues. Trimming left V 1 base short and J 8 bases short, with 12 bases between. Looked up from germline, CDR1 is MDHEN and CDR2 is SYDVKM. PCR was performed using 60 Vbeta and 13 Jbeta primers. The protocol was immunoSEQ multiplex PCR, while the TCRdb copy is restricted to in-frame clones and leaves out a portion. The sample carries about 130,000 clones, about 78% recorded once. General observations from the study: A missense variant in DCLRE1C was later tied to TCR beta V- and J-gene trimming.

Points on this clone: What it binds is not known.

The sample comprised PBMCs. The J gene is TRBJ2-1, the V gene TRBV28; the D gene is possibly TRBD2 (7 bases). This clonotype was obtained from a man in his thirties or forties in good health and CMV-seronegative. This CDR3 is CASSLYGGAYEQFF. The CDR3 nucleotides read TGTGCCAGCAGTTTATATGGGGGGGCCTATGAGCAGTTCTTC. Looking up the rest from reference TRBV28 and TRBJ2-1 gives the full variable domain: DVKVTQSSRYLVKRTGEKVFLECVQDMDHENMFWYRQDPGLGLRLIYFSYDVKMKEKGDIPEGYSVSREKKERFSLILESASTNQTSMYLCASSLYGGAYEQFFGPGTRLTVL.